Below are 12 T cell receptor beta chains sequenced from a single sample in a study of graft-versus-host responses after intestinal transplantation. Which antigens these TCRs recognize remains unknown. Clones were sequenced by immunoSEQ multiplex PCR, and TCRdb holds only the in-frame ones, with some missing. The table shows 85,000 to 100,000 clones, with roughly 90% occurring only once. The specimen was unstimulated CD8+ T cells sorted from spleen or lymph node cells, collected before transplant. These receptor sequences come from a human donor who was the organ donor for an intestinal transplant.

The rearrangement uses TRBV30 and TRBJ2-3; D remains ambiguous. Deletions cut 2 bases from V and 2 bases from J, with 14 bases between. CDR1 and CDR2 (germline): GTSNPN, SVGIG (reference sequence). CDR3 length: 15 amino acids. CDR3 sequence (DNA): TGTGCCTGGAGTCTTTCTACTAAAACCACAGATACGCAGTATTTT. Translating it yields CAWSLSTKTTDTQYF.

The chain has TRBV10-2 and TRBJ2-1, with 10 bases lining up with TRBD2. The junction had 7 bases not matched to a gene; V was cut back by 6 bases and J by 5 bases. The germline CDR1 and CDR2 sequences are WSHSY and SAAADI. The length of the CDR3 is 15 residues. The CDR3 reads CASRGLAGVDNEQFF. CDR3 in DNA: TGCGCCAGCAGAGGCCTAGCGGGAGTGGACAATGAGCAGTTCTTC.

V is TRBV2 and J is TRBJ2-5; D gene uncertain. Germline V CDR1 and CDR2: SNHLY, FYNNEI. This CDR3 region has 13 residues. Trimming pared 8 bases from V and 0 bases from J, leaving 10 bases between. Here the CDR3 reads CASGPGYQETQYF. CDR3 coding DNA: TGTGCCAGCGGTCCGGGTTACCAAGAGACCCAGTACTTC.

The chain uses TRBV7-8 and TRBJ2-7, with a tentative D call TRBD1 (6 bases). The CDR3 totals 15 residues. V was trimmed by 5 bases and J by 0 bases, leaving 14 bases between them. The germline gives CDR1 SGHVS, CDR2 FQNEAQ. In nucleotides, the CDR3 is TGTGCCAGCAGCCGAGGACAGTACATCTCCTACGAGCAGTACTTC. Translating gives CASSRGQYISYEQYF.

The chain has TRBV10-1 and TRBJ2-2, with TRBD1 as a possible D gene (7 bases). Germline CDR1 and CDR2: WNHNN and SYGVQD (reference sequence). V lost 6 bases and J 5 bases, leaving 13 bases between the germline ends. This CDR3 contains 14 residues. For the CDR3, the DNA is TGCGCCAGCAGGGAGGGGGCAGGTACCGGGGAGCTGTTTTTT. It translates to CASREGAGTGELFF.

The chain couples TRBV6-1 to TRBJ2-5; a possible D gene is TRBD1 (6 bases). Trimming stripped 1 base from V and 0 bases from J, with 9 bases between. Germline loops: CDR1 MNHNS, CDR2 SASEGT. The CDR3 totals 15 residues. The CDR3 DNA reads TGTGCCAGCAGTGAAGACAGGGAAGACCAAGAGACCCAGTACTTC. Translating gives CASSEDREDQETQYF.

This chain joins TRBV10-3 and TRBJ1-1; TRBD1 matches 7 bases. J was trimmed by 0 bases and V by 2 bases; bases with no gene match: 3. The germline V gene has CDR1 ENHRY and CDR2 SYGVKD. This CDR3 region has 15 residues. The CDR3 loop reads CAISERQGVNTEAFF. The DNA for the CDR3 is TGTGCCATCAGTGAGCGGCAGGGGGTGAACACTGAAGCTTTCTTT.

The chain employs TRBV5-6 and TRBJ2-7; 9 positions match TRBD2. The CDR3 extends over 16 amino acids. Germline CDR1 is SGHDT and CDR2 is YYEEEE. V dropped 0 bases and J dropped 0; count of bases not matched to a gene: 4. CDR3 region: CASSLGSGGSSYEQYF. CDR3 in DNA: TGTGCCAGCAGCTTGGGGAGCGGGGGGAGCTCCTACGAGCAGTACTTC.

The V and J genes are TRBV15 and TRBJ1-4; D not certain. The CDR3 runs to 17 residues. The V and J ends lost 0 bases and 4 bases respectively, with 15 bases between them. Germline CDR1 is LNHNV and CDR2 is YYDKDF (reference sequence). The CDR3 nucleotides are TGTGCCACCAGCAGAGATCTTAAAGAGGGCATTAATGAAAAACTGTTTTTT. Protein sequence: CATSRDLKEGINEKLFF. Full variable domain (missing parts from reference TRBV15 and TRBJ1-4): DAMVIQNPRYQVTQFGKPVTLSCSQTLNHNVMYWYQQKSSQAPKLLFHYYDKDFNNEADTPDNFQSRRPNTSFCFLDIRSPGLGDTAMYLCATSRDLKEGINEKLFFGSGTQLSVL.

J is TRBJ2-7 and V is TRBV6-1; tentative D call: TRBD1 (6 bases). With 1 base removed from V and 3 bases from J, the gap between germline ends came to 13 bases. This CDR3 is 15 amino acids long. Germline CDR1 MNHNS, CDR2 SASEGT. This chain's CDR3 is CASSEETGIGYEQYF. CDR3 DNA sequence: TGTGCCAGCAGTGAAGAAACAGGGATCGGCTACGAGCAGTACTTC.

The V and J genes are TRBV6-1 and TRBJ1-1; weak D call: TRBD1 (5 bases). This CDR3 is built from 15 residues. CDR1 and CDR2 from the germline V gene are MNHNS and SASEGT. V was pared by 4 bases and J by 0 bases, with 12 bases between. In DNA form, the CDR3 reads TGTGCCAGCAGTGGTGGGGCAGTGATGAACACTGAAGCTTTCTTT. Translation: CASSGGAVMNTEAFF.

The rearrangement joins TRBV19 to TRBJ1-1, with 8 positions matching TRBD1. Germline lookup yields CDR1 LNHDA and CDR2 SQIVND (reference sequence). V was pared by 9 bases and J by 5 bases, with 17 bases of the junction left unmatched. CDR3 length: 16 amino acids. The CDR3 is CARTNSDRGRYTEAFF. The CDR3, as DNA: TGTGCCAGGACCAATTCTGACAGGGGCCGTTATACTGAAGCTTTCTTT.